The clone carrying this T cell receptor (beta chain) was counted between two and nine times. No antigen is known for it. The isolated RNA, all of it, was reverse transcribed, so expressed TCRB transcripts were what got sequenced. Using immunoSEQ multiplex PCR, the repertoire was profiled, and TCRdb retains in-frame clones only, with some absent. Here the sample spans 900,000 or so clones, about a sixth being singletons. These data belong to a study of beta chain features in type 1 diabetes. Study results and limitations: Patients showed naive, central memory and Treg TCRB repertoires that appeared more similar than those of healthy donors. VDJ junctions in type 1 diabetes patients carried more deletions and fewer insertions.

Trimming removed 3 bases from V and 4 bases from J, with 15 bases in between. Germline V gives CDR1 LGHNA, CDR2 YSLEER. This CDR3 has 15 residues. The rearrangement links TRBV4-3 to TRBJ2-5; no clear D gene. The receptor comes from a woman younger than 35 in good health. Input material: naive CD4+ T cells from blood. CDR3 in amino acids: CASSQVGRKGETQYF. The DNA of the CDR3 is TGCGCCAGCAGCCAGGTCGGACGGAAGGGAGAGACCCAGTACTTC.